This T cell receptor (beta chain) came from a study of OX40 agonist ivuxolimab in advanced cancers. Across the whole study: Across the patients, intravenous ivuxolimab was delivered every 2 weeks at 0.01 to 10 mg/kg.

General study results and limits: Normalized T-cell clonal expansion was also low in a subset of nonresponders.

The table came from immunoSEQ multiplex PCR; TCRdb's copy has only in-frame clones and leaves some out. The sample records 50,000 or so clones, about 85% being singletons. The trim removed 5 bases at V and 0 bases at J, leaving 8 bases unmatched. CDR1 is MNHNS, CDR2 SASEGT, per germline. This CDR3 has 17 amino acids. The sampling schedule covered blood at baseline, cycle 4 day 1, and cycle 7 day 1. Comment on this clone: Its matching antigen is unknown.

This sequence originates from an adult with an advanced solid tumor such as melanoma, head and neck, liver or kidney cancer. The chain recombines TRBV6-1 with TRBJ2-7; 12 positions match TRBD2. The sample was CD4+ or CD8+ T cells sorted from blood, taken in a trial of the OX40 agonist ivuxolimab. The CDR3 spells CASSKEPSGRASYEQYF. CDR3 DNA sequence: TGTGCCAGCAGTAAAGAACCTAGCGGGAGGGCCTCCTACGAGCAGTACTTC.